This T cell receptor beta chain came from a study of beta chain features in type 1 diabetes. Findings of the study overall: The naive, central memory and Treg TCRB repertoires looked more alike in patients than they did in healthy donors. High-TCR-expressing cells could be over-represented by cDNA sequencing.

This CDR3 is built from 14 residues. Germline-derived CDR1 and CDR2 are LNHDA and SQIVND (reference sequence). V shed 8 bases, J shed 6 bases, and the junction held 10 bases outside the gene matches. A word on this clone: The antigen is unknown.

The entirety of the isolated RNA underwent reverse transcription, so expressed TCRB transcripts were sequenced. This table comes from immunoSEQ multiplex PCR, and its TCRdb copy is limited to in-frame clones, with some not included. The repertoire consists of approximately 250,000 clones, with 9.6% occurring once and the leading ten covering about 0.03%. It was one heparinised blood draw, averaging about 116 mL, that each donor gave. Sequencing input: naive CD4+ T cells from blood. The chain employs TRBV19 and TRBJ2-1, with 7 bases matching TRBD1. This sequence originates from a young woman in good health. Here the CDR3 DNA reads TGTGCCAGTTCTTGGTTGGGACAGTCCAATGAGCAGTTCTTC. Translated: CASSWLGQSNEQFF.